This T cell receptor beta chain was recovered during a study of blood T cell repertoires in COVID-19 (dated by TCRdb to about 2020). About the full investigation: Samples covering the acute and convalescent phases of COVID-19 were provided by collaborators in the United States, Italy and Spain. The material from the prospective study consisted of cDNA or gDNA derived from T cells, B-cell-depleted T cells, or PBMCs. Deeply sampled blood TCRbeta repertoires from subjects exposed to, actively infected with, or recovered from COVID-19 were included in the dataset. The repertoires were made available in a free public database intended to serve as a resource for research on the immune response to SARS-CoV-2. The samples were drawn from the first 160 participants of the ongoing ImmuneRACE study and from over 950 subjects provided by 6 global collaborators. Nearly every sample came with metadata listing a de-identified subject ID, COVID-19 status, age in years and sex. Where available, HLA class I and class II types were taken from metadata supplied by the sample provider and were not determined by assay-based typing.

Turning to this clone: Its antigen remains unidentified. Base qualities are not at hand, and no much larger clone is one base apart.

Each collaborating institution followed its own protocols to collect whole blood in K2EDTA tubes. Collaborator samples were shipped for TCRbeta analysis as frozen whole blood, isolated PBMCs, or DNA extracted from either sample type. Trimming takes 1 base from V and 0 bases from J, and the germline ends sit 12 bases apart. CDR1 MNHNS and CDR2 SASEGT are derived from the germline V gene. Counted from cysteine to phenylalanine, this CDR3 has 17 amino acids. The CDR3 DNA has 51 bases and is translated from base 1. The full study reports these points: How much clinical and demographic metadata was included differed by source and by participant, and the metadata was provided uncurated.

The immunoSEQ Assay, a bias-controlled multiplex PCR, was used to amplify TCRbeta CDR3 regions from genomic DNA. Turning to the authors' computational methods: Nucleated cell counts per sample were estimated from amplification of reference gene primers within the assay. To quantify the absolute abundance of each unique TCRbeta CDR3 rearrangement, sequence reads were collapsed and filtered. Productive Simpson clonality was computed per sample as the square root of Simpson's diversity index over productive rearrangements. TCRdb took this table from immuneACCESS and kept in-frame rearrangements with V and J called. Such tables lack part of the clones; where checked against another copy, unresolved V genes explain under half of the gap, and the rest is unexplained. The D gene and trimming were derived from the DNA, and the V and J assignments and clone size from that table. The sample has about 140,000 clones on record, about 87% of them singletons. Approximately 5.4% of the sample lies in the top ten.

In this chain, TRBV6-1 is recombined with TRBJ1-4, with a weak D call of TRBD1 (6 bases match). The receptor was isolated from a human donor in a cohort sampled during active COVID-19. Source material: peripheral blood. The encoded CDR3 is CASSEGFGQTTNEKLFF. The bases read TGTGCCAGCAGTGAAGGGTTCGGACAGACAACTAATGAAAAACTGTTTTTT.